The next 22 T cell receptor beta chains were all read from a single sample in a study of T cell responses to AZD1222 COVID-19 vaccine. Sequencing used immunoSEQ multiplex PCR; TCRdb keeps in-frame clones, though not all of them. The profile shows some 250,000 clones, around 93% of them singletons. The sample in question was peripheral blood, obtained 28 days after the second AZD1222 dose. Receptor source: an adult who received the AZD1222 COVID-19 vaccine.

CDR3 sequence: CASSSRAVGNSPLHF. CDR3 nucleotides: TGTGCCAGCAGCTCCCGAGCAGTGGGTAATTCACCCCTCCACTTT. V and J are TRBV7-9 and TRBJ1-6; no firm D call. The CDR3 is made up of 15 amino acids. Germline V CDR1 and CDR2: SEHNR, FQNEAQ (reference sequence). V was pared by 4 bases and J by 6 bases, with 13 bases between.

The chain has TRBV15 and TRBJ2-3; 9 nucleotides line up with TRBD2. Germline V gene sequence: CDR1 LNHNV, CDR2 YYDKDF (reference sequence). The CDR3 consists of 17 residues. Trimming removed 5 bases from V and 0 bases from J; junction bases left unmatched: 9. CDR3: CATSHSGGQASTDTQYF. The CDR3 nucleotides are TGTGCCACCAGCCATAGCGGGGGACAAGCCAGCACAGATACGCAGTATTTT.

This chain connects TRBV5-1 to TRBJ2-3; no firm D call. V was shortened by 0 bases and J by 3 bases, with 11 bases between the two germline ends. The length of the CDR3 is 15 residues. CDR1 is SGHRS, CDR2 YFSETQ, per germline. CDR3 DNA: TGCGCCAGCAGCTTGGACACCCAGGATACAGATACGCAGTATTTT. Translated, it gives CASSLDTQDTDTQYF.

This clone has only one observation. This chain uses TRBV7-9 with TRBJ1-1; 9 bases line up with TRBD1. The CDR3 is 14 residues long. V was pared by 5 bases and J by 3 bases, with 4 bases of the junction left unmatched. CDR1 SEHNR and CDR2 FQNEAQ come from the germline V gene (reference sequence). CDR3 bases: TGTGCCAGCAGCCTACAGGGGGCCGACACTGAAGCTTTCTTT. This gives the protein CASSLQGADTEAFF.

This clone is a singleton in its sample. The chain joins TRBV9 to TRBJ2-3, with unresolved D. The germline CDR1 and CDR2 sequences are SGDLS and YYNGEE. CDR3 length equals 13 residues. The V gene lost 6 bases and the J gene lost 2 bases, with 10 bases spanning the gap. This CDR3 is CASTKAATDTQYF. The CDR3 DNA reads TGTGCCAGCACCAAGGCGGCCACAGATACGCAGTATTTT.

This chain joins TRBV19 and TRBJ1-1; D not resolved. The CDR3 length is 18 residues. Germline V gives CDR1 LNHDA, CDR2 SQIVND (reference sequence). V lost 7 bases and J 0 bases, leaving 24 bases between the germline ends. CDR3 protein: CASTSRANNRAMNTEAFF. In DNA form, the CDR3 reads TGTGCCAGTACCTCGCGGGCGAACAACAGAGCAATGAACACTGAAGCTTTCTTT.

In DNA form, the CDR3 reads TGTGCCACCAGTGATTCAGGGGTCGGAAACACCATATATTTT. Residues: CATSDSGVGNTIYF. The chain joins TRBV24-1 to TRBJ1-3; possibly TRBD1 for D (6 bases). The germline CDR1 and CDR2 sequences are KGHDR and SFDVKD. V shed 2 bases and J shed 4 bases, with 8 bases lying between them. This CDR3 region has 14 residues.

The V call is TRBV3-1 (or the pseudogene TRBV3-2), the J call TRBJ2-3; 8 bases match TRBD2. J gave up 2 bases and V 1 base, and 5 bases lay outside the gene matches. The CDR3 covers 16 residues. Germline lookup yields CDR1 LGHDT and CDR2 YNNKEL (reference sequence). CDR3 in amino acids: CASSQAAGGVTDTQYF. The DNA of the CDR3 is TGTGCCAGCAGCCAAGCGGCGGGGGGCGTCACAGATACGCAGTATTTT.

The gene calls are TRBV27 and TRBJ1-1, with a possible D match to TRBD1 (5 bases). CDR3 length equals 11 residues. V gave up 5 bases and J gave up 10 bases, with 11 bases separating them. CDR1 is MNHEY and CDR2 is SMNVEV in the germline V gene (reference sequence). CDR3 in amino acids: CASSPGGIAFF. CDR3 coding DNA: TGTGCCAGCAGTCCGGGGGGAATAGCTTTCTTT.

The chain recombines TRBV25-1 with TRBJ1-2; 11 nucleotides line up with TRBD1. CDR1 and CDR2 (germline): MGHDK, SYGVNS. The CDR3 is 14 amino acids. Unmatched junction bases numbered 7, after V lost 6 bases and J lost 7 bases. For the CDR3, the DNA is TGTGCCAGCAGCCAGGGACAGGGGGTCGGTGGCTACACCTTC. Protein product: CASSQGQGVGGYTF.

The CDR3 DNA reads TGTGCCAGCAGTTTCTCGGCTGGGGCTGGAAACACCATATATTTT. It specifies CASSFSAGAGNTIYF. This rearrangement joins TRBV28 to TRBJ1-3; unclear D gene. The CDR3 has 15 amino acids. CDR1 and CDR2 (germline): MDHEN, SYDVKM. Deletions cut 3 bases from V and 2 bases from J, with 11 bases between.

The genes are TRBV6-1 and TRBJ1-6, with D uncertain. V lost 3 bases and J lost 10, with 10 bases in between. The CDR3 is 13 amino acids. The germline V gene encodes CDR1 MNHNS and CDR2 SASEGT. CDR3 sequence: CASSETSGSPLHF. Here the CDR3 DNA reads TGTGCCAGCAGTGAGACGTCGGGATCACCCCTCCACTTT.

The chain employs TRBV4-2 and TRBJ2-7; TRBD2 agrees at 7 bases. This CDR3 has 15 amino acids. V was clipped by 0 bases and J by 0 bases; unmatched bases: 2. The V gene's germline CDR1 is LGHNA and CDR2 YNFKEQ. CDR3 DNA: TGTGCCAGCAGCCAAGAAACTAGCGCCTCCTACGAGCAGTACTTC. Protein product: CASSQETSASYEQYF.

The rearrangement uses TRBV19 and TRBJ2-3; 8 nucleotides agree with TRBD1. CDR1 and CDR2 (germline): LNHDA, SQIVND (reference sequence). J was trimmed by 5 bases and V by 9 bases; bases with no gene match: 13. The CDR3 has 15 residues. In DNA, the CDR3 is TGTGCCAGCGAACCGACAGGGGTTGCGGGAGATACGCAGTATTTT. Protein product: CASEPTGVAGDTQYF. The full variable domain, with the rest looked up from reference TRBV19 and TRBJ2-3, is DGGITQSPKYLFRKEGQNVTLSCEQNLNHDAMYWYRQDPGQGLRLIYYSQIVNDFQKGDIAEGYSVSREKKESFPLTVTSAQKNPTAFYLCASEPTGVAGDTQYFGPGTRLTVL.

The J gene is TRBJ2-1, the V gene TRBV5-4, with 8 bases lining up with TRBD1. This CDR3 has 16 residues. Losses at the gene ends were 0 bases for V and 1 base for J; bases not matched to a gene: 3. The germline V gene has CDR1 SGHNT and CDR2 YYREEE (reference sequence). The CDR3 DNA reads TGTGCCAGCAGCTTGGCAGGGGGCGGTTCCTACAATGAGCAGTTCTTC. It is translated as CASSLAGGGSYNEQFF.

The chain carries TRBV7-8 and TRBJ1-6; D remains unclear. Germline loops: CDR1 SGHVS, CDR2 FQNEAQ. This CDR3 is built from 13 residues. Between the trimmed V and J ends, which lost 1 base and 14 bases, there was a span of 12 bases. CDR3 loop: CASSLGVVRALHF. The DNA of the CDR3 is TGTGCCAGCAGCTTAGGTGTGGTGAGGGCCCTCCACTTT.

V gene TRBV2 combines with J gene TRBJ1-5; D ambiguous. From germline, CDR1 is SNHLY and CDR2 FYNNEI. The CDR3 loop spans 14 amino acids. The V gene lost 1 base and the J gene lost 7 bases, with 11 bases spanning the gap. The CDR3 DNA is TGTGCCAGCAGTGAAGAGGCAGTGAGACAGCCCCAGCATTTT. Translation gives CASSEEAVRQPQHF.

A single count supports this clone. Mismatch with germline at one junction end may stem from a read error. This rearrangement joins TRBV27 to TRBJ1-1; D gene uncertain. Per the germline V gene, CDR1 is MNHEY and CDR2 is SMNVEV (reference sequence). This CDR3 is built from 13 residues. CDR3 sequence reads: CASSLKADGEFWF. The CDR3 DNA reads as TGTGCCAGCAGTTTAAAGGCCGACGGAGAATTTTGGTTT.

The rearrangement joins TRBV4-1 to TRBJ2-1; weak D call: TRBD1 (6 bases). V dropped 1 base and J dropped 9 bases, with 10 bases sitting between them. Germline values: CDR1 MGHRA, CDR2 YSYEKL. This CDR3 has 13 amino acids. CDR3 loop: CASSQVPGAEQFF. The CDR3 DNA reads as TGCGCCAGCAGCCAAGTCCCAGGGGCTGAGCAGTTCTTC.

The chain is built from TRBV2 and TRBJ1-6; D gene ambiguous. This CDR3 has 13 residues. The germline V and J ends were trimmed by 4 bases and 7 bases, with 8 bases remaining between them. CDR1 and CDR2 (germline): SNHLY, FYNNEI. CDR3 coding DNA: TGTGCCAGCAGTGGGTACGGAAATTCACCCCTCCACTTT. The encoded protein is CASSGYGNSPLHF.

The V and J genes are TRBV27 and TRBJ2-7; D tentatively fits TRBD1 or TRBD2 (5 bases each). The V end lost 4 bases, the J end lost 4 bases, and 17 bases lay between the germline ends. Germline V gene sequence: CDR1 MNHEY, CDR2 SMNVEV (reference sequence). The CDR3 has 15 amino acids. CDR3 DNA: TGTGCCAGCAGTTCAGGGAGTGGAATTGGGTACGAGCAGTACTTC. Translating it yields CASSSGSGIGYEQYF.

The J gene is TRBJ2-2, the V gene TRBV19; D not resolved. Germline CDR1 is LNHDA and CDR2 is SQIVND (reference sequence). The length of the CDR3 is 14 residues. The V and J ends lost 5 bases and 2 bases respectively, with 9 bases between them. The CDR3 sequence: CASSAQLNTGELFF. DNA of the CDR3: TGTGCCAGTAGTGCCCAACTAAACACCGGGGAGCTGTTTTTT.